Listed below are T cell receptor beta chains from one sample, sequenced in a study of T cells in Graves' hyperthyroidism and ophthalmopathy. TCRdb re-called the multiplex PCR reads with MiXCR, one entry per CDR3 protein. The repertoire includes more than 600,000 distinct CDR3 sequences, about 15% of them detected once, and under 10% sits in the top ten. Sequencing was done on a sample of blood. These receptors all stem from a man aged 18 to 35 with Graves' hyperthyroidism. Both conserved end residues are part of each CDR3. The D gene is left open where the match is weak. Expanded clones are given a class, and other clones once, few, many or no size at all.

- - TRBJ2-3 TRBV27 CASSQTRVVGNTDTQYF TGTGCCAGCAGTCAGACACGGGTAGTTGGTAACACAGATACGCAGTATTTT
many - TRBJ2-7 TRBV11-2 CASSFHGTFYEQYF TGTGCCAGCAGCTTCCATGGGACCTTTTACGAGCAGTACTTC
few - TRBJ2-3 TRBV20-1 CSATGDRRTDTQYF TGCAGTGCCACGGGGGACCGCCGCACAGATACGCAGTATTTT
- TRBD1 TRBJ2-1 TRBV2 CAGSVDRGSINRFF TGTGCCGGCAGTGTGGACAGGGGATCCATTAATCGGTTCTTC
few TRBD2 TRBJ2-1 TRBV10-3 CAISETSGSSFHNEQFF TGTGCCATCAGTGAAACTAGCGGGAGTAGCTTCCACAATGAGCAGTTCTTC
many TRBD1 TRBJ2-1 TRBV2 CASISTGTGGLDEQFF TGTGCCAGCATCTCGACCGGGACAGGGGGCCTGGATGAGCAGTTCTTC
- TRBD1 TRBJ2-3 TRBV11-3 CASSLNRGGTDTQYF TGTGCCAGCAGCTTAAACAGGGGTGGGACGGATACGCAGTATTTT
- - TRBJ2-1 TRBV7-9 CASRLSQMGEQFF TGTGCCAGCCGCCTTAGTCAGATGGGTGAGCAGTTCTTC
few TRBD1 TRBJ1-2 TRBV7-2 CASSSGTGFYGYTF TGTGCCAGCAGCTCCGGGACAGGCTTCTATGGCTACACCTTC
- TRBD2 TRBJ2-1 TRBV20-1 CSARPTSGRPNEQFF TGCAGTGCTAGGCCGACTAGCGGGAGGCCCAATGAGCAGTTCTTC
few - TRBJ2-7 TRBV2 CASSVRITYEQYF TGTGCCAGCAGTGTCAGGATAACCTACGAGCAGTACTTC
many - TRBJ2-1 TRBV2 CASSEGRPSYNEQFF TGTGCCAGCAGTGAGGGCCGCCCCTCCTACAATGAGCAGTTCTTC
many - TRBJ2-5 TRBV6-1 CASSSTQGMGETQYF TGTGCCAGCAGTTCCACACAGGGAATGGGGGAGACCCAGTACTTC
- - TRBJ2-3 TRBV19 CASSIGGRSGTDTQYF TGTGCCAGTTCGATCGGGGGAAGGAGTGGCACAGATACGCAGTATTTT
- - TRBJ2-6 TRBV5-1 CASSLHGQSLSGANVLTF TGCGCCAGCAGCTTGCACGGACAGTCCCTCTCTGGGGCCAACGTCCTGACTTTC
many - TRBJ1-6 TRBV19 CASSPGTDYNSPLHF TGTGCCAGTAGTCCCGGGACGGATTATAATTCACCCCTCCACTTT
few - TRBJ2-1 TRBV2 CASSGGARGLEQFF TGTGCCAGCAGTGGGGGGGCTAGAGGGCTTGAGCAGTTCTTC
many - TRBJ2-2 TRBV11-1 CASSLNGYTGELFF TGTGCCAGCAGCTTAAACGGGTACACCGGGGAGCTGTTTTTT
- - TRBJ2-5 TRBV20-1 CSATTGQETQYF TGCAGTGCGACGACAGGCCAAGAGACCCAGTACTTC